A selection of T cell receptor beta chains follows, all from one sample in a study of CD8+ T cells in alopecia areata. Here immunoSEQ multiplex PCR was the method, and the copy in TCRdb shows in-frame clones only, minus some. In the table there are roughly 200,000 clones, about three fifths of which are singletons. Sequences were derived from CD8+ T cells sorted from blood, sampled at week 24, from a patient treated with tofacitinib. These receptors were collected from a human donor with alopecia areata. The CDR3 runs from the conserved cysteine through the conserved F or W. Fields, in order: CDR3 length, V gene, CDR3 protein.

length: 14
V: TRBV7-9
CDR3: CASSPAEGNTEAFF

length: 12
V: TRBV27
CDR3: CASSLVGQPQHF

length: 15
V: TRBV29-1
CDR3: CSVEGWGASSYEQYF

length: 16
V: TRBV9
CDR3: CASSVGWAGGTGELFF

length: 17
V: TRBV1
CDR3: CTSSQDWADSGGETQYF

length: 14
V: TRBV7-9
CDR3: CASSPDRTNTEAFF

length: 13
V: TRBV29-1
CDR3: CSVEAGEYYEQYF

length: 15
V: TRBV7-2
CDR3: CASSPWTGLNYGYTF

length: 15
V: TRBV4-1
CDR3: CASSQDRAVDNEQFF

length: 14
V: TRBV19
CDR3: CASSPGRGGYGYTF

length: 14
V: TRBV5-6
CDR3: CASSRGRRKNEAFF

length: 14
V: TRBV5-1
CDR3: CASSLETGTDTQYF

length: 13
V: TRBV30
CDR3: CAWSVVAGSGYTF

length: 15
V: TRBV11-2
CDR3: CASSSRQGGYNEQFF

length: 15
V: TRBV2
CDR3: CASTVMADSTDTQYF

length: 13
V: TRBV7-6
CDR3: CASSRGVNGELFF

length: 12
V: TRBV29-1
CDR3: CSVESGLDGYTF

length: 14
V: TRBV4-1
CDR3: CASSPNRGPYEQYF

length: 14
V: TRBV23-1
CDR3: CASSRQGEADTQYF

length: 11
V: TRBV30
CDR3: CAWKGYNEQFF

length: 14
V: TRBV19
CDR3: CAISPGLGADTQYF

length: 15
V: TRBV13
CDR3: CASSSGQGRHYGYTF

length: 12
V: TRBV2
CDR3: CATQGGKETQYF

length: 16
V: TRBV13
CDR3: CASSTETGLANYGYTF

length: 11
V: TRBV20-1
CDR3: CSARPRGEAFF

length: 15
V: TRBV11-3
CDR3: CASSQTSVVSGELFF

length: 16
V: TRBV4-2
CDR3: CASSQGSGELQETQYF